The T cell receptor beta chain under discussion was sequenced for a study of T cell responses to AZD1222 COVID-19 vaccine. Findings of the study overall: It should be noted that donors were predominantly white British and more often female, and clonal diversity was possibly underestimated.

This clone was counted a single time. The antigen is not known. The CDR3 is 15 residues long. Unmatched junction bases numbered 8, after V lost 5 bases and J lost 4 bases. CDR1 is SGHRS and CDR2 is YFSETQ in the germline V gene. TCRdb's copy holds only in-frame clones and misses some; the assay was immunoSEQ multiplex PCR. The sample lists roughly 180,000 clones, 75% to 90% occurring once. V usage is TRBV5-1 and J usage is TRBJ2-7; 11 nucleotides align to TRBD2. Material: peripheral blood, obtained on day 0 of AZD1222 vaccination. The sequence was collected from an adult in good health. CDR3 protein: CASRETSGRGYEQYF. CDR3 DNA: TGCGCCAGCAGAGAAACTAGCGGGAGAGGTTACGAGCAGTACTTC.